Below, 27 T cell receptor beta chains from the same sample are listed, as sequenced in a study of blood T cells in healthy people across ages. Sample-barcoded 5' priming and a J-beta primer mix drove a second PCR of roughly 7 to 11 cycles. TCRdb re-analysed the 5' RACE reads in MiXCR, keeping a single row per CDR3 protein. The profile shows 1.5 million to 1.8 million distinct CDR3 sequences, about 45% of them singletons. Material for sequencing was blood. These TCRs come from a young woman in good health.

This clonotype was counted between two and nine times. The gene calls are TRBV20-1 and TRBJ2-1; 7 bases agree with TRBD2. The CDR3 runs 14 residues. Unmatched junction bases numbered 10, after V lost 5 bases and J lost 6 bases. Germline CDR1 and CDR2: DFQATT and SNEGSKA (reference sequence). The CDR3 DNA is TGCAGTGCTTTACCCCCACTAGCGTCCAATGAGCAGTTCTTC. Translating gives CSALPPLASNEQFF.

The chain employs TRBV24-1 and TRBJ1-2, with D tentatively TRBD1 (5 bases). With 4 bases removed from V and 5 bases from J, the gap between germline ends came to 22 bases. There are 17 residues in the CDR3. Germline V gene data show CDR1 as KGHDR and CDR2 as SFDVKD. The DNA of the CDR3 is TGTGCCACCAGTGAGCACGGCGCCTCCGGGGGAAAATATGGCTACACCTTC. Translated: CATSEHGASGGKYGYTF.

This clonotype was detected a few times. V gene TRBV20-1 combines with J gene TRBJ2-1; 7 bases match TRBD2. Trimming at V came to 6 bases and at J to 2 bases, leaving 10 bases not matched to a gene. This CDR3 is built from 15 residues. Germline V gene lookup returns CDR1 DFQATT and CDR2 SNEGSKA (reference sequence). CDR3 sequence reads: CSAGQREDTYNEQFF. The CDR3 DNA reads as TGCAGTGCAGGGCAGCGGGAAGACACCTACAATGAGCAGTTCTTC.

This chain uses TRBV5-1 with TRBJ1-1; 9 bases agree with TRBD1. The V and J ends lost 3 bases and 4 bases, in that order; junction bases with no gene match: 4. This CDR3 region has 14 residues. The germline gives CDR1 SGHRS, CDR2 YFSETQ. The CDR3 loop reads CASSYRTGVTEAFF. The CDR3 DNA reads TGCGCCAGCAGCTACCGGACAGGGGTCACTGAAGCTTTCTTT. The full variable domain, with the rest looked up from reference TRBV5-1 and TRBJ1-1, is KAGVTQTPRYLIKTRGQQVTLSCSPISGHRSVSWYQQTPGQGLQFLFEYFSETQRNKGNFPGRFSGRQFSNSRSEMNVSTLELGDSALYLCASSYRTGVTEAFFGQGTRLTVV.

In DNA, the CDR3 is TGTGCCAGCAGCCCCCTGTTCGACAGTGTCTATGGCTACACCTTC. This codes for CASSPLFDSVYGYTF. The V gene is TRBV11-2, the J gene TRBJ1-2, with D possibly being TRBD1 (5 bases). The V end lost 5 bases, the J end lost 4 bases, and 17 bases lay between the germline ends. The CDR3 spans 15 residues. Germline CDR1 is SGHAT and CDR2 is FQNNGV.

V is TRBV21-1 and J is TRBJ2-5; the table calls TRBD1, which could not be checked here. TRBV21-1 is annotated as a pseudogene. CDR3 size: 14 residues. CDR3 loop: CASSKKGAPNEQYF. CDR3 in DNA: TGTGCCAGCAGCAAAAAGGGGGCGCCCAATGAGCAGTACTTC.

This sequence joins TRBV4-1 and TRBJ2-7; D not certain. This CDR3 has 14 amino acids. Per germline, CDR1 MGHRA and CDR2 YSYEKL. The V and J ends lost 0 bases and 4 bases respectively, with 10 bases between them. Here the CDR3 reads CASSQERASYEQYF. DNA of the CDR3: TGCGCCAGCAGCCAAGAACGGGCATCTTACGAGCAGTACTTC.

A few counts support this clonotype. J is TRBJ1-2 and V is TRBV6-1; D gene uncertain. Trimming left V 6 bases short and J 5 bases short, with 13 bases between. This CDR3 is built from 13 residues. Germline loops: CDR1 MNHNS, CDR2 SASEGT. DNA of the CDR3: TGTGCCAGCAGACGGGCAGCGGGATATGGCTACACCTTC. Amino acids: CASRRAAGYGYTF.

This sequence joins TRBV4-1 and TRBJ2-1, with D tentatively TRBD1 (5 bases). There are 16 residues in the CDR3. Germline CDR1 is MGHRA and CDR2 is YSYEKL. The V and J ends lost 0 bases and 5 bases respectively, with 14 bases between them. The CDR3 loop is CASSQEKGVGDNEQFF. In DNA, the CDR3 is TGCGCCAGCAGCCAAGAAAAGGGCGTAGGGGACAATGAGCAGTTCTTC.

The V and J genes are TRBV11-2 and TRBJ1-3; D unclear. The V end lost 5 bases, the J end lost 8 bases, and 13 bases lay between the germline ends. The CDR3 consists of 13 residues. Germline CDR1 reads SGHAT; CDR2 reads FQNNGV. The CDR3 DNA follows: TGTGCCAGCAGCCAGACTCAAGGGTACACCATATATTTT. This sequence encodes CASSQTQGYTIYF.

This clonotype showed up just a few times. The chain is built from TRBV5-1 and TRBJ2-1; possibly TRBD1 for D (6 bases). Per the germline V gene, CDR1 is SGHRS and CDR2 is YFSETQ. Trimming took off 9 bases at V and 5 bases at J, with 12 bases between the two ends. The CDR3 runs to 12 residues. The CDR3 coding sequence is TGCGCCACCAGGACAGCTAACAATGAGCAGTTCTTC. It codes for CATRTANNEQFF.

The CDR3 loop reads CASSYSGTGVNEQYF. The CDR3 nucleotides are TGTGCCAGCAGTTACTCCGGGACAGGGGTCAATGAGCAGTACTTC. V is TRBV6-6 and J is TRBJ2-7, with 10 bases lining up with TRBD1. Germline trimming cut 0 bases from V and 7 bases from J; bases unmatched to any gene: 6. This CDR3 is built from 15 residues. The germline V gene encodes CDR1 MNHNY and CDR2 SVGAGI (reference sequence).

The chain couples TRBV5-1 to TRBJ2-4, with D tentatively TRBD2 (5 bases). The better agreement between TRBJ2-7 and the DNA end casts doubt on the J call. Germline V CDR1 and CDR2: SGHRS, YFSETQ. CDR3 length equals 15 residues. CDR3 sequence (DNA): TGCGCCAGCAGCCCCTTCGGGGAAAGCTCCTACGAGCAGTACTTC. It yields the protein CASSPFGESSYEQYF.

This sequence joins TRBV29-1 and TRBJ1-2; TRBD1 matches at 9 bases. CDR1 and CDR2 (germline): SQVTM, ANQGSEA. This CDR3 contains 15 residues. Unmatched junction bases numbered 13, after V lost 4 bases and J lost 7 bases. CDR3 residues: CSVGEGQGGYGGYTF. DNA for the CDR3: TGCAGCGTTGGGGAGGGACAGGGAGGTTATGGTGGCTACACCTTC.

The chain couples TRBV6-6 to TRBJ1-6; D not resolved. V lost 1 base and J 7 bases, leaving 11 bases between the germline ends. This CDR3 comprises 15 residues. CDR1 and CDR2 (germline): MNHNY, SVGAGI (reference sequence). This chain's CDR3 is CASSYFQDKNSPLHF. For the CDR3, the DNA is TGTGCCAGCAGTTACTTTCAAGATAAGAATTCACCCCTCCACTTT.

This chain uses TRBV4-3 with TRBJ2-2; D ambiguous. Germline loops: CDR1 LGHNA, CDR2 YSLEER. The CDR3 has 14 amino acids. V lost 10 bases to trimming and J lost 1 base, with 13 bases between them. This chain's CDR3 is CATREYLNTGELFF. CDR3 bases: TGCGCCACGAGAGAGTACCTGAACACCGGGGAGCTGTTTTTT.

This clonotype was counted only a few times. This chain links TRBV4-3 with TRBJ2-7; D may be TRBD1 (6 bases). From germline, CDR1 is LGHNA and CDR2 YSLEER. This CDR3 has 15 residues. The V gene lost 2 bases and the J gene lost 7 bases, with 18 bases spanning the gap. CDR3 sequence: CASSQIGDIYNEQYF. The CDR3 nucleotides are TGCGCCAGCAGCCAAATAGGGGACATTTACAATGAGCAGTACTTC.

The rearrangement uses TRBV20-1 and TRBJ2-1; TRBD2 aligns across 10 bases. The CDR3 has 14 amino acids. V lost 2 bases to trimming and J lost 4 bases; unmatched junction nucleotides: 2. Germline loops: CDR1 DFQATT, CDR2 SNEGSKA (reference sequence). In nucleotides, the CDR3 is TGCAGTGCTAGATCGACTAGCGGGTACAATGAGCAGTTCTTC. Its translation is CSARSTSGYNEQFF.

The chain couples TRBV13 to TRBJ2-1; D uncertain. The CDR3 contains 13 residues. Trimming shortened V by 4 bases and J by 6 bases, and 10 bases separated the two germline ends. CDR1 is PRHDT, CDR2 FYEKMQ, per germline (reference sequence). CDR3 DNA: TGTGCCAGCAGCTCGCCGGACGTCAATGAGCAGTTCTTC. It is translated as CASSSPDVNEQFF.

This clonotype was seen only a few times. The CDR3 region is CASSPKGALRGDLAKNIQYF. DNA of the CDR3: TGTGCCAGCAGCCCCAAAGGCGCTTTGCGGGGGGACCTAGCCAAAAACATTCAGTACTTC. This rearrangement joins TRBV7-8 to TRBJ2-4; TRBD2 agrees at 8 bases. The ends lost 5 bases at V and 0 bases at J; junction bases unmatched: 18. CDR1 is SGHVS and CDR2 is FQNEAQ in the germline V gene. The CDR3 spans 20 residues.

This clonotype was counted between two and nine times. This chain connects TRBV7-9 to TRBJ2-3; 8 bases map to TRBD1. Germline CDR1 SEHNR, CDR2 FQNEAQ (reference sequence). The trim removed 5 bases at V and 1 base at J, leaving 8 bases unmatched. The CDR3 is 16 amino acids. The CDR3 region has the DNA TGTGCCAGCAGCCCAGGGACAGGCGTTCGCACAGATACGCAGTATTTT. Translated, it gives CASSPGTGVRTDTQYF.

The chain recombines TRBV6-2 or TRBV6-3 with TRBJ2-1; D is uncertain. Germline V lookup: CDR1 MNHEY, CDR2 SVGEGT. The germline V and J ends were trimmed by 6 bases and 2 bases, with 20 bases remaining between them. This CDR3 is built from 17 residues. CDR3 nucleotide sequence: TGTGCCAGCAGCCGAGGCCAGACTGCTCTCCCCTACAATGAGCAGTTCTTC. Amino acids: CASSRGQTALPYNEQFF.

The genes are TRBV11-2 and TRBJ2-7; tentatively, D is TRBD1 (6 bases). The J call is in doubt because the DNA end fits TRBJ2-5 better. CDR1 is SGHAT and CDR2 is FQNNGV in the germline V gene. The CDR3 loop spans 14 amino acids. The chain's CDR3 is CASSFQGPQETQYF. The CDR3 DNA reads as TGTGCCAGCAGCTTCCAGGGGCCCCAAGAGACCCAGTACTTC.

The V gene is TRBV20-1, the J gene TRBJ2-7; D not certain. The CDR3 sequence is 15 residues long. Deletions cut 3 bases from V and 7 bases from J, with 22 bases between. Germline V CDR1 and CDR2: DFQATT, SNEGSKA (reference sequence). CDR3 amino acids: CSASEESRLNNEQYF. The CDR3 coding sequence is TGCAGTGCTAGTGAGGAGAGTCGTCTGAACAATGAGCAGTACTTC.

The chain recombines TRBV29-1 with TRBJ1-3; D gene unclear. CDR1 is SQVTM, CDR2 ANQGSEA, per germline. Trimming took 2 bases from V and 4 from J, leaving 15 bases between them. The CDR3 covers 15 residues. Here the CDR3 reads CSVEPNFWAGNTIYF. As DNA, the CDR3 is TGCAGCGTTGAACCTAACTTCTGGGCAGGAAACACCATATATTTT.

The rearrangement joins TRBV5-1 to TRBJ1-6; no definite D call. The CDR3 length is 15 residues. Deletions cut 0 bases from V and 10 bases from J, with 14 bases between. Germline CDR1 reads SGHRS; CDR2 reads YFSETQ. The CDR3 region is CASSLESGRTSPLHF. CDR3 nucleotide sequence: TGCGCCAGCAGCTTGGAGTCTGGGAGGACCTCACCCCTCCACTTT.

To note about this clonotype: With a much larger clone just one base away, this may be a read error. The chain couples TRBV29-1 to TRBJ2-5, with a weak D call TRBD2 (6 bases). CDR1 SQVTM and CDR2 ANQGSEA come from the germline V gene. The CDR3 length is 15 residues. The CDR3 region is CGVGGQGPYQETQYF. Here the CDR3 DNA reads TGCGGCGTTGGAGGGCAGGGACCGTACCAAGAGACCCAGTACTTC. Filled out from reference TRBV29-1 and TRBJ2-5, the complete variable domain reads SAVISQKPSRDICQRGTSLTIQCQVDSQVTMMFWYRQQPGQSLTLIATANQGSEATYESGFVIDKFPISRPNLTFSTLTVSNMSPEDSSIYLCGVGGQGPYQETQYFGPGTRLLVL.